This T cell receptor beta chain was captured by sequencing in a study of blood T cells in healthy people across ages. Trimming removed 1 base at V and 9 bases at J, with 13 bases between. This CDR3 is built from 14 residues. Every sample had a minimum of 6 million PBMCs isolated. A second PCR of 7 to 11 cycles used a sample-barcoded 5' primer and a J-beta primer mix. TCRdb re-analysed the 5' RACE reads in MiXCR, keeping a single row per CDR3 protein. In the table there are 700,000 or so distinct CDR3 sequences, about 20% of which are singletons. The J gene is TRBJ2-1, the V gene TRBV12-3 or TRBV12-4, with D possibly matching TRBD2 (5 bases). The source is a man between 65 and 80 years old in good health. Sequencing was carried out using blood. CDR3 coding DNA: TGTGCCAGCAGTTTAGGGACTGGAGTGGGTGAGCAGTTCTTC. Translated: CASSLGTGVGEQFF.